Below, 25 T cell receptor beta chains from the same sample are listed, as sequenced in a study of OX40 agonist ivuxolimab in advanced cancers. Sequencing was performed with immunoSEQ multiplex PCR; in TCRdb, only in-frame clones are kept and a portion is missing. This sample yields approximately 64,000 clones, of which roughly 89% are seen a single time; 2.8% belongs to the top ten. The sequencing here drew on CD4+ or CD8+ T cells sorted from blood, taken in a trial of the OX40 agonist ivuxolimab. The receptors here all came from an adult with an advanced solid tumor such as melanoma, head and neck, liver or kidney cancer.

The chain employs TRBV7-9 and TRBJ1-6, with D possibly matching TRBD1 (5 bases). Trimming took off 4 bases at V and 2 bases at J, with 9 bases between the two ends. The CDR3 is made up of 15 amino acids. CDR1 and CDR2 (germline): SEHNR, FQNEAQ (reference sequence). The CDR3 DNA reads TGTGCCAGCAGCTCGGGGGTAGCCTATAATTCACCCCTCCACTTT. Encoded protein: CASSSGVAYNSPLHF.

This clone was picked up one time. V gene TRBV4-2 combines with J gene TRBJ2-7; D remains unclear. This CDR3 has 14 residues. Germline CDR1 and CDR2: LGHNA and YNFKEQ. Trimming removed 0 bases at V and 0 bases at J, with 6 bases between. For the CDR3, the DNA is TGTGCCAGCAGCCAAGACTGGGGCTCCTACGAGCAGTACTTC. Translating it yields CASSQDWGSYEQYF.

V is TRBV7-3 and J is TRBJ2-3; D tentatively fits TRBD1 or TRBD2 (5 bases each). CDR1 is SGHTA, CDR2 FQGTGA, per germline. The CDR3 is made up of 15 amino acids. Trimming took off 4 bases at V and 2 bases at J, with 13 bases between the two ends. CDR3 nucleotides: TGTGCCAGCAGCTGGGACGGACAATACACAGATACGCAGTATTTT. Translated: CASSWDGQYTDTQYF.

The J gene is TRBJ1-1, the V gene TRBV19, with D tentatively TRBD1 (5 bases). This CDR3 contains 16 residues. In germline, CDR1 is LNHDA, CDR2 SQIVND (reference sequence). The germline V and J ends were trimmed by 3 bases and 5 bases, with 19 bases remaining between them. CDR3 in amino acids: CASSIQIRGSRTEAFF. The CDR3 coding sequence is TGTGCCAGTAGTATTCAAATAAGGGGATCTCGTACTGAAGCTTTCTTT.

This chain links TRBV10-2 with TRBJ2-7; the D call may be TRBD1 or TRBD2 (6 bases each). The germline gives CDR1 WSHSY, CDR2 SAAADI. V was trimmed by 4 bases and J by 7 bases, leaving 20 bases between them. CDR3 length: 15 residues. The CDR3 region has the DNA TGCGCCAGCAGTGTGGGGGGCGGAGGTTTTGGGGAGCAGTACTTC. Encoded protein: CASSVGGGGFGEQYF.

V is TRBV6-6 and J is TRBJ2-2, with D unclear. The V gene lost 6 bases and the J gene lost 8 bases, with 10 bases spanning the gap. The CDR3 runs to 12 residues. Germline V lookup: CDR1 MNHNY, CDR2 SVGAGI (reference sequence). This chain's CDR3 is CASRPIRGELFF. In DNA, the CDR3 is TGTGCCAGCAGGCCGATCCGTGGGGAGCTGTTTTTT.

The chain employs TRBV11-3 and TRBJ2-2; 10 bases are a match to TRBD2. Germline trimming cut 4 bases from V and 6 bases from J; bases unmatched to any gene: 8. The CDR3 covers 16 residues. Germline V gene sequence: CDR1 SGHNT, CDR2 YENEEA. CDR3 coding DNA: TGTGCCAGCAGCTATATTACCGGGACTAGCGCCGGGGAGCTGTTTTTT. It translates to CASSYITGTSAGELFF.

This chain joins TRBV7-2 and TRBJ1-2; TRBD1 agrees at 7 bases. Per the germline V gene, CDR1 is SGHTA and CDR2 is FQGNSA. CDR3 length: 14 residues. With V trimmed by 5 bases and J by 5 bases, 8 bases remained unmatched. CDR3 sequence reads: CASSPSDRPYGYTF. CDR3 DNA sequence: TGTGCCAGCAGCCCATCGGACAGGCCTTATGGCTACACCTTC.

The rearrangement joins TRBV30 to TRBJ1-3, with TRBD1 matching over 8 bases. Germline V gives CDR1 GTSNPN, CDR2 SVGIG (reference sequence). This CDR3 contains 18 residues. J was trimmed by 0 bases and V by 0 bases; bases with no gene match: 10. CDR3 sequence: CAWSVLGTGVSSGNTIYF. The CDR3, as DNA: TGTGCCTGGAGTGTACTCGGGACAGGTGTGAGCTCTGGAAACACCATATATTTT.

This clone was seen more than once but under ten times. V gene TRBV28 combines with J gene TRBJ2-5; maybe TRBD2 (5 bases). V dropped 2 bases and J dropped 7 bases, with 26 bases sitting between them. The CDR3 runs 18 residues. Germline V gene data show CDR1 as MDHEN and CDR2 as SYDVKM. The CDR3 here is CASSLGLFGVRRPGTQYF. The CDR3 DNA reads as TGTGCCAGCAGTTTAGGTCTTTTCGGGGTTCGGAGACCGGGGACCCAGTACTTC.

Worth noting for this clone: The conserved final phenylalanine or tryptophan is absent from the CDR3, which likely points to a read error. The chain employs TRBV28 and TRBJ1-2; D gene ambiguous. Deletions cut 8 bases from V and 0 bases from J, with 10 bases between. The length of the CDR3 is 13 residues. The germline V gene encodes CDR1 MDHEN and CDR2 SYDVKM. The DNA for the CDR3 is TGTGCCAGCCTGGGCGCCTCTAACTATGGCTACACCCTC. This translates into CASLGASNYGYTL.

This clone was recorded a few times. The rearrangement joins TRBV14 to TRBJ2-7, with D perhaps TRBD2 (5 bases). Trimming cost V 1 base and J 10 bases, with 11 bases left between them. CDR1 and CDR2 from the germline V gene are SGHDN and FVKESK. CDR3 length: 12 amino acids. CDR3 residues: CASSQVGKLQYF. The CDR3, as DNA: TGTGCCAGCAGCCAAGTCGGGAAGTTACAGTACTTC.

The gene calls are TRBV5-1 and TRBJ2-3; D remains unclear. Germline loops: CDR1 SGHRS, CDR2 YFSETQ. Trimming stripped 2 bases from V and 6 bases from J, with 10 bases between. The CDR3 has 13 residues. CDR3: CASSFDSFDTQYF. The CDR3 coding sequence is TGCGCCAGCAGCTTCGATTCCTTTGATACGCAGTATTTT.

The V and J genes are TRBV11-2 and TRBJ1-3, with D unclear. V dropped 2 bases and J dropped 4 bases, with 15 bases sitting between them. In germline, CDR1 is SGHAT, CDR2 FQNNGV. The CDR3 length is 16 residues. CDR3 amino acids: CASSLKLSGSGNTIYF. The CDR3 DNA sequence: TGTGCCAGCAGCTTAAAGTTATCGGGGTCCGGAAACACCATATATTTT.

The chain carries TRBV28 and TRBJ1-2; 9 nucleotides match TRBD1. In germline, CDR1 is MDHEN, CDR2 SYDVKM. The V gene end was trimmed by 5 bases and the J gene end by 8 bases; junction bases not matched to a gene: 6. This CDR3 is 13 amino acids long. The DNA of the CDR3 is TGTGCCAGCAGTGCCTACAGGGGGCGGGGCTACACCTTC. It encodes CASSAYRGRGYTF.

The V gene is TRBV6-1, the J gene TRBJ2-3; maybe TRBD1 (5 bases). Trimming took 8 bases from V and 5 from J, leaving 11 bases between them. The germline V gene encodes CDR1 MNHNS and CDR2 SASEGT. The CDR3 extends over 12 amino acids. The CDR3 sequence: CASGRQLDTQYF. CDR3 bases: TGTGCCAGCGGGCGACAGCTAGATACGCAGTATTTT.

V is TRBV29-1 and J is TRBJ2-7, with D perhaps TRBD2 (6 bases). The length of the CDR3 is 15 residues. Trimming took off 0 bases at V and 2 bases at J, with 14 bases between the two ends. Germline V gene data show CDR1 as SQVTM and CDR2 as ANQGSEA. This CDR3 reads CSVEDSGRGTYEQYF. Written as DNA, the CDR3 is TGCAGCGTTGAAGATTCGGGACGGGGGACCTACGAGCAGTACTTC.

The chain employs TRBV7-6 and TRBJ1-1; D not certain. The germline V and J ends were trimmed by 4 bases and 1 base, with 10 bases remaining between them. The CDR3 extends over 14 amino acids. Germline assignment: CDR1 SGHVS and CDR2 FNYEAQ. The CDR3 nucleotides are TGTGCCAGCAGCTCCACCATGACGAACACTGAAGCTTTCTTT. Its translation: CASSSTMTNTEAFF.

V usage is TRBV2 and J usage is TRBJ2-1; the match to TRBD2 covers 8 bases. The V gene's germline CDR1 is SNHLY and CDR2 FYNNEI. Trimming cost V 5 bases and J 5 bases; bases outside gene matches: 8. There are 15 residues in the CDR3. Written as DNA, the CDR3 is TGTGCCAGCAGTTTACTTAGCGGGGCCGACAATGAGCAGTTCTTC. It codes for CASSLLSGADNEQFF. The full variable domain, completed using reference TRBV2 and TRBJ2-1, is EPEVTQTPSHQVTQMGQEVILRCVPISNHLYFYWYRQILGQKVEFLVSFYNNEISEKSEIFDDQFSVERPDGSNFTLKIRSTKLEDSAMYFCASSLLSGADNEQFFGPGTRLTVL.

The chain joins TRBV5-1 to TRBJ2-7, with 14 bases aligning to TRBD2. The CDR3 extends over 15 amino acids. V lost 4 bases, J lost 4 bases, and 4 bases stayed unmatched. CDR1 and CDR2 from the germline V gene are SGHRS and YFSETQ. The CDR3 here is CASSPGTSGGYEQYF. DNA for the CDR3: TGCGCCAGCAGCCCGGGGACTAGCGGGGGATACGAGCAGTACTTC.

This clone has more than one count but fewer than ten. The V call is TRBV7-3, the J call TRBJ1-1; maybe TRBD1 (5 bases). Germline CDR1 and CDR2: SGHTA and FQGTGA. V was clipped by 5 bases and J by 1 base, with 8 bases between them. CDR3 length equals 13 residues. CDR3 residues: CASSTQGNTEAFF. DNA of the CDR3: TGTGCCAGCAGCACGCAGGGGAACACTGAAGCTTTCTTT.

In this sample, this clone turned up once. The CDR3 sequence is CSAQGRGNSPLHF. CDR3 coding DNA: TGCAGCGCCCAGGGACGGGGGAATTCACCCCTCCACTTT. The chain employs TRBV29-1 and TRBJ1-6, with D tentatively TRBD1 (5 bases). The CDR3 runs 13 residues. CDR1 SQVTM and CDR2 ANQGSEA come from the germline V gene. The germline V and J ends were trimmed by 7 bases and 7 bases, with 14 bases remaining between them.

The rearrangement uses TRBV5-1 and TRBJ2-7, with D perhaps TRBD1 (6 bases). The CDR3 contains 13 residues. Germline CDR1 SGHRS, CDR2 YFSETQ. Trimming removed 3 bases at V and 1 base at J, with 8 bases between. CDR3 sequence (DNA): TGCGCCAGCAGCTCCGGGACATCCTACGAGCAGTACTTC. Protein product: CASSSGTSYEQYF.

The chain employs TRBV6-4 and TRBJ2-2; 11 bases agree with TRBD1. The trim removed 5 bases at V and 6 bases at J, leaving 2 bases unmatched. Germline CDR1 and CDR2: MRHNA and SNTAGT. The CDR3 is 14 residues long. The CDR3 nucleotides are TGTGCCAGCAGTATGGGACAGGGGGCCGGGGAGCTGTTTTTT. It encodes CASSMGQGAGELFF.

This chain joins TRBV2 and TRBJ2-1; D may be TRBD2 (5 bases). This CDR3 contains 14 residues. Germline CDR1 is SNHLY and CDR2 is FYNNEI. Trimming left V 3 bases short and J 0 bases short, with 6 bases between. CDR3 sequence (DNA): TGTGCCAGCAGTGATGAGGGCTCCTACAATGAGCAGTTCTTC. The encoded protein is CASSDEGSYNEQFF. The whole variable domain, filled in from reference TRBV2 and TRBJ2-1, reads EPEVTQTPSHQVTQMGQEVILRCVPISNHLYFYWYRQILGQKVEFLVSFYNNEISEKSEIFDDQFSVERPDGSNFTLKIRSTKLEDSAMYFCASSDEGSYNEQFFGPGTRLTVL.